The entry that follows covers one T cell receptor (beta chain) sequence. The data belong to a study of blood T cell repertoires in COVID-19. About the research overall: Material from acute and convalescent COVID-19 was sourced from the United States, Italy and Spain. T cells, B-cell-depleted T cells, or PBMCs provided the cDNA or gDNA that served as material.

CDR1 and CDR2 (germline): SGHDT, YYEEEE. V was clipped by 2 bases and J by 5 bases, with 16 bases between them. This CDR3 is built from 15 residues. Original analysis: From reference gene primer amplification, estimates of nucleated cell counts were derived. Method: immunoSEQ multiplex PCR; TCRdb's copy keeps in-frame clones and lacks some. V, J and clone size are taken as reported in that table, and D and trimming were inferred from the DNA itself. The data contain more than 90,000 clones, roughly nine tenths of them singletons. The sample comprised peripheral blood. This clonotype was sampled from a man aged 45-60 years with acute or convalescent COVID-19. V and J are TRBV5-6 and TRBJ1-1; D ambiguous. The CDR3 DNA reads TGTGCCAGCAGCTTTCAGACCGAGGGTAGAACTGAAGCTTTCTTT. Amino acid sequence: CASSFQTEGRTEAFF.